The sequence of this TCR beta chain was determined in a study of blood T cell repertoires in COVID-19. About the research overall: COVID-19 samples from acute and convalescent phases originated in the United States, Italy and Spain. In each case, the material was cDNA or gDNA derived from T cells, B-cell-depleted T cells, or PBMCs.

As processed by the authors: From reference gene primer amplification, estimates of nucleated cell counts were derived. This table comes from immunoSEQ multiplex PCR, and its TCRdb copy is limited to in-frame clones, with some not included. For V, J and clone size, that table is used; D and trimming come from the DNA. Of 95,000 to 100,000 clones in the sample, about 87% were seen once. Germline assignment: CDR1 MNHEY and CDR2 SVGAGI. The CDR3 spans 13 residues. V was trimmed by 3 bases and J by 9 bases, leaving 12 bases between them. The sample consisted of peripheral blood. V is TRBV6-5 and J is TRBJ1-5; no definite D call. This TCR was sampled from a woman in her 30s with acute or convalescent COVID-19. The CDR3 region has the DNA TGTGCCAGCAGTTATGATTCTCAGATGCCCCAGCATTTT. Amino acids: CASSYDSQMPQHF.